This entry lists 24 T cell receptor beta chains sequenced from one sample in a study of T cell responses to AZD1222 COVID-19 vaccine. Data came from immunoSEQ multiplex PCR; TCRdb stores just in-frame clones and leaves some out. The sample records approximately 200,000 clones, 90% to 95% being singletons. This specimen consisted of peripheral blood, obtained 28 days after the second AZD1222 dose. All receptors come from an adult who received the AZD1222 COVID-19 vaccine.

The V and J genes are TRBV6-2 or TRBV6-3 and TRBJ2-5; 12 nucleotides match TRBD2. The ends lost 4 bases at V and 4 bases at J; junction bases unmatched: 7. Germline lookup yields CDR1 MNHEY and CDR2 SVGEGT. The CDR3 extends over 16 amino acids. CDR3 coding DNA: TGTGCCAGCAGTTCACTAGCGGGGGGAGGAGGAGAGACCCAGTACTTC. Translated: CASSSLAGGGGETQYF.

The V call is TRBV6-5, the J call TRBJ1-1; tentative D call: TRBD1 (5 bases). The CDR3 is made up of 12 amino acids. The germline V gene has CDR1 MNHEY and CDR2 SVGAGI. Trimming pared 6 bases from V and 10 bases from J, leaving 15 bases between. CDR3 protein: CASSRPSGRAFF. The CDR3 nucleotides read TGTGCCAGCAGCCGACCCTCGGGGCGAGCTTTCTTT.

The J gene is TRBJ2-4, the V gene TRBV3-1 (or the pseudogene TRBV3-2), with D possibly being TRBD1 or TRBD2 (5 bases each). This CDR3 has 15 amino acids. CDR1 is LGHDT, CDR2 YNNKEL, per germline (reference sequence). Between the trimmed V and J ends, which lost 0 bases and 6 bases, there was a span of 12 bases. This CDR3 is CASSQDWGYGNIQYF. CDR3 sequence (DNA): TGTGCCAGCAGCCAAGATTGGGGGTATGGAAACATTCAGTACTTC.

This chain connects TRBV19 to TRBJ1-2, with D possibly matching TRBD1 (6 bases). This CDR3 is built from 16 residues. Trimming took 4 bases from V and 5 from J, leaving 20 bases between them. Germline V gene data show CDR1 as LNHDA and CDR2 as SQIVND (reference sequence). The CDR3 bases are TGTGCCAGTAGTAGCCTCGACAGGTTTCCTGGGTATGGCTACACCTTC. It is translated as CASSSLDRFPGYGYTF.

The chain joins TRBV27 to TRBJ1-1; possible D gene TRBD1, 6 bases. The CDR3 is made up of 15 amino acids. The germline V gene has CDR1 MNHEY and CDR2 SMNVEV (reference sequence). V was clipped by 3 bases and J by 2 bases, with 13 bases between them. CDR3 bases: TGTGCCAGCAGTTTTTTGCCAGGGACAAACACTGAAGCTTTCTTT. Protein sequence: CASSFLPGTNTEAFF.

This chain links TRBV4-2 with TRBJ2-7; perhaps D is TRBD1 or TRBD2 (5 bases each). Germline values: CDR1 LGHNA, CDR2 YNFKEQ. Trimming removed 0 bases from V and 0 bases from J, with 12 bases in between. The CDR3 totals 16 residues. CDR3 region: CASSQDSGPNSYEQYF. CDR3 nucleotide sequence: TGTGCCAGCAGCCAAGATTCGGGACCGAACTCCTACGAGCAGTACTTC.

V is TRBV9 and J is TRBJ2-1; the D gene is possibly TRBD1 (5 bases). Germline V lookup: CDR1 SGDLS, CDR2 YYNGEE. The CDR3 runs to 14 residues. Trimming cost V 1 base and J 3 bases, with 8 bases left between them. As DNA, the CDR3 is TGTGCCAGCAGCGTATCAGGGTTCTACAATGAGCAGTTCTTC. Its protein is CASSVSGFYNEQFF.

V is TRBV3-1 (or the pseudogene TRBV3-2) and J is TRBJ2-5, with D possibly being TRBD2 (6 bases). Germline assignment: CDR1 LGHDT and CDR2 YNNKEL (reference sequence). The CDR3 totals 17 residues. Trimming took 2 bases from V and 5 from J, leaving 21 bases between them. The CDR3 DNA follows: TGTGCCAGCAGCCAATCTGGCCTTCGGCCGGCGGGGGAGACCCAGTACTTC. This sequence encodes CASSQSGLRPAGETQYF.

The J gene is TRBJ1-2, the V gene TRBV28; tentative D call: TRBD1 (5 bases). There are 13 residues in the CDR3. In germline, CDR1 is MDHEN, CDR2 SYDVKM. V dropped 4 bases and J dropped 7 bases, with 13 bases sitting between them. The CDR3 DNA sequence: TGTGCCAGCAGTTGGGGAACAGGTTTTGGCTACACCTTC. This translates into CASSWGTGFGYTF.

This clone turned up a few times. J is TRBJ2-2 and V is TRBV27, with a tentative D call TRBD2 (5 bases). The CDR3 has 15 amino acids. V lost 6 bases, J lost 6 bases, and 17 bases lay in between. Germline-derived CDR1 and CDR2 are MNHEY and SMNVEV (reference sequence). The CDR3 DNA is TGTGCCAGCAGCCCCTACGGACTGAATGCCGGGGAGCTGTTTTTT. Translating gives CASSPYGLNAGELFF.

CDR3 in DNA: TGTGCCAGCAGCGCCAGGAGCTCTGGAAACACCATATATTTT. It encodes CASSARSSGNTIYF. The V call is TRBV5-8, the J call TRBJ1-3, with D unresolved. The germline V gene encodes CDR1 SGHTS and CDR2 YDEGEE. V was clipped by 4 bases and J by 0 bases, with 8 bases between them. The CDR3 totals 14 residues.

V and J are TRBV6-5 and TRBJ1-5; 7 bases are shared with TRBD1. The CDR3 extends over 15 amino acids. Looked up from germline, CDR1 is MNHEY and CDR2 is SVGAGI. With V trimmed by 6 bases and J by 1 base, 6 bases remained unmatched. The CDR3 here is CASRPDRTSNQPQHF. CDR3 DNA sequence: TGTGCCAGCAGACCGGACAGGACAAGCAATCAGCCCCAGCATTTT.

The CDR3 bases are TGTGCCAGCAGTTTTGAACCGAACACCGGGGAGCTGTTTTTT. Its translation is CASSFEPNTGELFF. The chain carries TRBV28 and TRBJ2-2; D remains unclear. CDR1 and CDR2 (germline): MDHEN, SYDVKM. CDR3 size: 14 residues. The V end was cut by 3 bases, the J end by 0 bases, with 5 bases between.

This clone appeared a single time. The rearrangement joins TRBV5-1 to TRBJ1-2; perhaps TRBD1 as D (5 bases). Germline CDR1 reads SGHRS; CDR2 reads YFSETQ. The CDR3 is 14 residues long. V gave up 4 bases and J gave up 4 bases, with 14 bases separating them. CDR3 sequence (DNA): TGCGCCAGCAGCCCTGACGGGACGGGCTATGGCTACACCTTC. It encodes CASSPDGTGYGYTF.

This clone came up once. The J gene is TRBJ1-1, the V gene TRBV23-1; a possible D gene is TRBD1 (5 bases). TRBV23-1 is given ORF status, its function remaining uncertain. The V gene lost 6 bases and the J gene lost 1 base, with 9 bases spanning the gap. This CDR3 has 13 residues. DNA of the CDR3: TGCGCCAGCAGCATGGACACGAACACTGAAGCTTTCTTT. Translating it yields CASSMDTNTEAFF.

This clone appeared a single time. This rearrangement joins TRBV7-8 to TRBJ2-3; D assignment may be TRBD1 or TRBD2 (5 bases each). V was shortened by 1 base and J by 6 bases, with 11 bases between the two germline ends. Germline assignment: CDR1 SGHVS and CDR2 FQNEAQ. This CDR3 has 14 amino acids. CDR3 DNA sequence: TGTGCCAGCAGCTTAGGGGGGAAGTGGGATACGCAGTATTTT. Translated: CASSLGGKWDTQYF.

This chain connects TRBV18 to TRBJ1-1; D perhaps matches TRBD1 (6 bases). The length of the CDR3 is 13 residues. Germline V CDR1 and CDR2: KGHSH, LQKENI. V lost 8 bases, J lost 6 bases, and 16 bases lay in between. CDR3 nucleotide sequence: TGTGCCAGCCGACCCATGGACAGCTCTGAAGCTTTCTTT. Residues: CASRPMDSSEAFF.

The genes are TRBV7-6 and TRBJ2-5; D is possibly TRBD2 (5 bases). CDR1 is SGHVS and CDR2 is FNYEAQ in the germline V gene. The V end was cut by 5 bases, the J end by 5 bases, with 9 bases between. The CDR3 extends over 12 amino acids. This CDR3 is CASSPRGETQYF. In nucleotides, the CDR3 is TGTGCCAGCAGCCCTCGAGGGGAGACCCAGTACTTC.

The CDR3 DNA sequence: TGCAGTTTCCGGGGGATCACCTTC. This gives the protein CSFRGITF. The chain combines TRBV20-1 with TRBJ1-2; tentatively, D is TRBD1 (5 bases). Germline V gives CDR1 DFQATT, CDR2 SNEGSKA (reference sequence). Trimming took off 8 bases at V and 13 bases at J, with 11 bases between the two ends. The CDR3 has 8 amino acids.

On this clone itself: Other DNA variants within this sample encode the same CDR3. J is TRBJ2-7 and V is TRBV24-1, with a possible D match to TRBD2 (6 bases). Germline loops: CDR1 KGHDR, CDR2 SFDVKD. Trimming removed 7 bases from V and 3 bases from J, with 6 bases in between. The CDR3 consists of 11 residues. This chain's CDR3 is CATSGGYEQYF. The CDR3, as DNA: TGTGCCACCAGCGGGGGCTACGAGCAGTACTTC.

This rearrangement joins TRBV10-1 to TRBJ2-1; TRBD2 might be the D (5 bases). CDR3 length: 14 amino acids. V was clipped by 3 bases and J by 0 bases, with 6 bases between them. The V gene's germline CDR1 is WNHNN and CDR2 SYGVQD (reference sequence). The CDR3: CASSDGDSYNEQFF. Written as DNA, the CDR3 is TGCGCCAGCAGTGACGGGGACTCCTACAATGAGCAGTTCTTC.

V is TRBV12-3 or TRBV12-4 and J is TRBJ2-2; 10 bases fit TRBD1. The CDR3 has 13 residues. J gave up 8 bases and V 10 bases, and 7 bases lay outside the gene matches. The CDR3 reads CAISTGGSGELFF. The DNA for the CDR3 is TGTGCCATTTCGACAGGGGGCTCGGGGGAGCTGTTTTTT.

V is TRBV19 and J is TRBJ1-2; 12 positions match TRBD1. Germline CDR1 is LNHDA and CDR2 is SQIVND (reference sequence). The CDR3 consists of 13 residues. The V gene end was trimmed by 8 bases and the J gene end by 7 bases; junction bases not matched to a gene: 5. CDR3 loop: CASGDRGQGGYTF. The CDR3 coding sequence is TGTGCCAGTGGGGACAGGGGGCAAGGTGGCTACACCTTC.

In this sample, this clone turned up a few times. This sequence joins TRBV7-2 and TRBJ1-6; no reliable D call. V shed 3 bases and J shed 10 bases, with 13 bases lying between them. Germline V gene data show CDR1 as SGHTA and CDR2 as FQGNSA. This CDR3 has 14 amino acids. The CDR3 is CASSFQAGNSPLHF. CDR3 coding DNA: TGTGCCAGCAGCTTCCAGGCAGGAAACTCACCCCTCCACTTT. The full variable domain, its missing parts supplied by reference TRBV7-2 and TRBJ1-6, is GAGVSQSPSNKVTEKGKDVELRCDPISGHTALYWYRQSLGQGLEFLIYFQGNSAPDKSGLPSDRFSAERTGGSVSTLTIQRTQQEDSAVYLCASSFQAGNSPLHFGNGTRLTVT.